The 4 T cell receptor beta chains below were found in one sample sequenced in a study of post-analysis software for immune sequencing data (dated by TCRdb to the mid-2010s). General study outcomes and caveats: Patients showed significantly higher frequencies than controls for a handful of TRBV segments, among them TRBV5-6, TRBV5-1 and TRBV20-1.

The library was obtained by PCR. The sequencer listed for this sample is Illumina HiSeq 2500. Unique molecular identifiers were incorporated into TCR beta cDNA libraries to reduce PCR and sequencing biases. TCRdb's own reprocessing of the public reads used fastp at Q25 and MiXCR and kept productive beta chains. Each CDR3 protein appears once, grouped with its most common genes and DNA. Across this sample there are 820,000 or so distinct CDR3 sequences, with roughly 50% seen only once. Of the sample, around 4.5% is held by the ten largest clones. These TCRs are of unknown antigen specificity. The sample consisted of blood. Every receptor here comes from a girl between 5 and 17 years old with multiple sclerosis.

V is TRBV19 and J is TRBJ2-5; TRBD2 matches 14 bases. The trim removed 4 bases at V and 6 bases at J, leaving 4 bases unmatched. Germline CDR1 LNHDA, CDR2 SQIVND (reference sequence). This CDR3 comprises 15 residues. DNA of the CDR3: TGTGCCAGTAGTACGGGACTAGCGGGGGCGAAGACCCAGTACTTC. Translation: CASSTGLAGAKTQYF.

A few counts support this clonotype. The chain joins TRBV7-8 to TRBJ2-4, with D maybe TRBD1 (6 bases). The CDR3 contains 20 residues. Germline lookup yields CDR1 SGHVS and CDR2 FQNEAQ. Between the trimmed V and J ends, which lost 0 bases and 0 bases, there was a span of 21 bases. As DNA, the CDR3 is TGTGCCAGCAGCTTAGCGGGGGTGGGGGCCGGAATACTAGCCAAAAACATTCAGTACTTC. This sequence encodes CASSLAGVGAGILAKNIQYF.

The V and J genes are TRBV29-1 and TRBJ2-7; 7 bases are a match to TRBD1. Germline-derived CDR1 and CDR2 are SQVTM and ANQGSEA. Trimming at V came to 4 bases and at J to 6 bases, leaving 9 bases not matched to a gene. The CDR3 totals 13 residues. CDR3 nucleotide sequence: TGCAGCGTTGCACAGACAGGGCGGTTCGAGCAGTACTTC. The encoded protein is CSVAQTGRFEQYF.

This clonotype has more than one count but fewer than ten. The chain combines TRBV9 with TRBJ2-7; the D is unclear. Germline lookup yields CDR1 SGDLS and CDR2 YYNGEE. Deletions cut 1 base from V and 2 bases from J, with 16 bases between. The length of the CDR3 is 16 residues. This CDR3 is CASSVSPRTATYEQYF. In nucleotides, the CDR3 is TGTGCCAGCAGCGTATCCCCCAGAACTGCAACCTACGAGCAGTACTTC.